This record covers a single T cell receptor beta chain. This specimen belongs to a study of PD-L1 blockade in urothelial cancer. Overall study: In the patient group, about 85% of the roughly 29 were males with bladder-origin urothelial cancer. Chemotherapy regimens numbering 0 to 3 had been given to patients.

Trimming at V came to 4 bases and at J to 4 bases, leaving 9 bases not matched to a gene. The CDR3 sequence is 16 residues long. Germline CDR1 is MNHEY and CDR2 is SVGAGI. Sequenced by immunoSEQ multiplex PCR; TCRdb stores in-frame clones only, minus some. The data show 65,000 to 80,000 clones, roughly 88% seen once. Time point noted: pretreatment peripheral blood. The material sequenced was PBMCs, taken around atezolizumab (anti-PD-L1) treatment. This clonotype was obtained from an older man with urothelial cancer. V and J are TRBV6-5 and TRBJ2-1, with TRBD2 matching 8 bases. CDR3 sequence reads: CASSFGTRGRYNEQFF. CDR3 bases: TGTGCCAGCAGTTTCGGGACTAGGGGACGGTACAATGAGCAGTTCTTC.